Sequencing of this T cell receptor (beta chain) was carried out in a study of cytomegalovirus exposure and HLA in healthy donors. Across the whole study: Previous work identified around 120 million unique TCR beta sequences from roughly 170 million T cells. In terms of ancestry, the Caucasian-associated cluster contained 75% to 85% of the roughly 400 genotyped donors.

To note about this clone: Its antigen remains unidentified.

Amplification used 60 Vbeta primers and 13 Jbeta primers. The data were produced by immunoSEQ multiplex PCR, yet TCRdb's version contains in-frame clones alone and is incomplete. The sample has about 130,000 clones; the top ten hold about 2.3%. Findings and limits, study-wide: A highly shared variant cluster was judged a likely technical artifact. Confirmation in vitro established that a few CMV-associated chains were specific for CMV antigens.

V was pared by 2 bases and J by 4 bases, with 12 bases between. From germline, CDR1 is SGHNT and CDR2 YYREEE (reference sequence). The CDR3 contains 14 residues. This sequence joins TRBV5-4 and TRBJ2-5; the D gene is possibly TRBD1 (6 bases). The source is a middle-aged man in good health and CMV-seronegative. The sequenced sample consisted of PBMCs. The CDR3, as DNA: TGTGCCAGCAGCTTAGGACAGAATATAGAGACCCAGTACTTC. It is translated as CASSLGQNIETQYF.